This TCR beta chain was recorded in a study of OX40 agonist ivuxolimab in advanced cancers. Overall study context: Partial responses were seen in three patients, one with hepatocellular carcinoma and two with cutaneous melanoma.

Trimming cost V 4 bases and J 4 bases, with 10 bases left between them. The CDR3 is 12 residues long. The germline CDR1 and CDR2 sequences are GTSNPN and SVGIG (reference sequence). This clone has just a few counts. Assay used: immunoSEQ multiplex PCR; TCRdb lists only in-frame clones, some missing. The sample has more than 55,000 clones; 86% are singletons. The chain recombines TRBV30 with TRBJ1-1, with D uncertain. The material sequenced was CD4+ or CD8+ T cells sorted from blood, taken in a trial of the OX40 agonist ivuxolimab. This receptor was obtained from an adult with an advanced solid tumor such as melanoma, head and neck, liver or kidney cancer. The CDR3 reads CAWNTGVTEAFF. Here the CDR3 DNA reads TGTGCCTGGAACACTGGGGTCACTGAAGCTTTCTTT.